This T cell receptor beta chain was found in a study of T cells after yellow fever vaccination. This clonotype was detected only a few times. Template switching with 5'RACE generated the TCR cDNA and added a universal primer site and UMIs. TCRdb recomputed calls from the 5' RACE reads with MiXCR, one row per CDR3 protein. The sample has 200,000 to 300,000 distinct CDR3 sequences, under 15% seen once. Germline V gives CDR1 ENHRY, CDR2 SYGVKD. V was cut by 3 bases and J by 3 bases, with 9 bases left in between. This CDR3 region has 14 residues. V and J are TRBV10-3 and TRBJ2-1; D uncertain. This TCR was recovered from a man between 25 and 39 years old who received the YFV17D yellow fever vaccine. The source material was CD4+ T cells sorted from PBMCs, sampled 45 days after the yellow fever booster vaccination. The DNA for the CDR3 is TGTGCCATCAGTGACGGAGTAAGCTACAATGAGCAGTTCTTC. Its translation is CAISDGVSYNEQFF.